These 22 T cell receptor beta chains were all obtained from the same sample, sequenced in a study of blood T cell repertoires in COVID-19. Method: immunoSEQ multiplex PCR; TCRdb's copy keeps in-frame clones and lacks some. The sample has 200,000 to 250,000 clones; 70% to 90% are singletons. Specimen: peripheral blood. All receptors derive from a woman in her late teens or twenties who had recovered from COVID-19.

The CDR3 loop is CASSLDGGKEQYF. CDR3 DNA: TGTGCCAGCAGCTTAGATGGGGGGAAGGAGCAGTACTTC. The gene calls are TRBV13 and TRBJ2-7, with a possible D match to TRBD2 (6 bases). The V and J ends lost 1 base and 7 bases respectively, with 11 bases between them. This CDR3 is 13 amino acids long. CDR1 is PRHDT and CDR2 is FYEKMQ in the germline V gene (reference sequence). Supplemented by reference TRBV13 and TRBJ2-7, the full variable domain reads AAGVIQSPRHLIKEKRETATLKCYPIPRHDTVYWYQQGPGQDPQFLISFYEKMQSDKGSIPDRFSAQQFSDYHSELNMSSLELGDSALYFCASSLDGGKEQYFGPGTRLTVT.

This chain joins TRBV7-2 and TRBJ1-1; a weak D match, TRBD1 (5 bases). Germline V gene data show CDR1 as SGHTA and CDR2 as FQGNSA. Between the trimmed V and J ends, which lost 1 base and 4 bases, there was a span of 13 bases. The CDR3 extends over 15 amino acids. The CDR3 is CASSLETTVSTEAFF. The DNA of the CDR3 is TGTGCCAGCAGCTTAGAGACGACAGTGAGCACTGAAGCTTTCTTT.

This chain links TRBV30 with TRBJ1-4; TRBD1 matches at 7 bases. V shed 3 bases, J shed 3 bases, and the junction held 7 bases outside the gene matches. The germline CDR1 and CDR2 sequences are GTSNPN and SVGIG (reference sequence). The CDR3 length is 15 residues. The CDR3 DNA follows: TGTGCCTGGAGCCGACAGGGAACAGCTAATGAAAAACTGTTTTTT. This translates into CAWSRQGTANEKLFF.

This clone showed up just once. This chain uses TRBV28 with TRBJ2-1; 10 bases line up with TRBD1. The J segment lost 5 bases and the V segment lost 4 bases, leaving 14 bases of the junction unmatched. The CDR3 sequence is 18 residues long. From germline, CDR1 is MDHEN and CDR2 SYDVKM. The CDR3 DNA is TGTGCCAGCAGTTCATATCGCCGGGACAGGGGTAACCACAATGAGCAGTTCTTC. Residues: CASSSYRRDRGNHNEQFF.

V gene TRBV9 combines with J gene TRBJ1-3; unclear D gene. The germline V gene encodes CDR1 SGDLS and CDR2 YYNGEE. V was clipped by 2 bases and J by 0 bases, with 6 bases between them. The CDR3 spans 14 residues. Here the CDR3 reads CASSVGDSGNTIYF. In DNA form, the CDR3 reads TGTGCCAGCAGCGTCGGGGACTCTGGAAACACCATATATTTT.

CDR3 region: CASSYSGQGWTEAFF. In DNA, the CDR3 is TGTGCCAGCAGCTATTCCGGACAGGGGTGGACTGAAGCTTTCTTT. This sequence joins TRBV6-2 or TRBV6-3 and TRBJ1-1; 9 nucleotides agree with TRBD1. The V segment lost 6 bases and the J segment 5 bases; nucleotides outside the gene matches: 10. CDR1 is MNHEY and CDR2 is SVGEGT in the germline V gene. The CDR3 is 15 residues long.

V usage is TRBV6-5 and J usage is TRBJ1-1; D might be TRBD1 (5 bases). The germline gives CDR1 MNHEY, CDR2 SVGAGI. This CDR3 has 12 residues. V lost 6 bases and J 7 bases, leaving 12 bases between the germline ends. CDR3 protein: CASRQGWGEAFF. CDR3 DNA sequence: TGTGCCAGCAGGCAGGGTTGGGGTGAAGCTTTCTTT.

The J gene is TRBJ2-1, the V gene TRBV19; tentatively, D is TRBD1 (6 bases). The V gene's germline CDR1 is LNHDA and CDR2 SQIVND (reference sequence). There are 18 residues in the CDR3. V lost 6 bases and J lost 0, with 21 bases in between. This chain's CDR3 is CASRTTGWQGSSYNEQFF. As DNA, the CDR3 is TGTGCCAGTAGGACTACAGGGTGGCAGGGAAGCTCCTACAATGAGCAGTTCTTC.

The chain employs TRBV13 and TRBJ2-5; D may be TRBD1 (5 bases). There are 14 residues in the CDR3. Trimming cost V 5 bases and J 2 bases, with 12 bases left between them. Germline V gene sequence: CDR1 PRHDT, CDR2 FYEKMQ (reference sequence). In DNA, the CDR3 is TGTGCCAGCAGCCTCAGGACAAGACAAGAGACCCAGTACTTC. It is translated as CASSLRTRQETQYF.

CDR3 region: CASSSGQGTSPLHF. Written as DNA, the CDR3 is TGTGCCAGCAGTTCCGGACAGGGGACCTCACCCCTCCACTTT. The chain employs TRBV27 and TRBJ1-6; the match to TRBD1 covers 9 bases. The CDR3 consists of 14 residues. V dropped 4 bases and J dropped 10; count of bases not matched to a gene: 5. CDR1 and CDR2 (germline): MNHEY, SMNVEV (reference sequence).

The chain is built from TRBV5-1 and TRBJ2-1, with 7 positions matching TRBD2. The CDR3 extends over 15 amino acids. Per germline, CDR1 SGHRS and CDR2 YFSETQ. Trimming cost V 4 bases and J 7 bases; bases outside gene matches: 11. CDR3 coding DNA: TGCGCCAGCAGCAGGGAGGGCCCTTCTTCGAATGAGCAGTTCTTC. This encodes CASSREGPSSNEQFF. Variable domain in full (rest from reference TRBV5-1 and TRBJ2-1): KAGVTQTPRYLIKTRGQQVTLSCSPISGHRSVSWYQQTPGQGLQFLFEYFSETQRNKGNFPGRFSGRQFSNSRSEMNVSTLELGDSALYLCASSREGPSSNEQFFGPGTRLTVL.

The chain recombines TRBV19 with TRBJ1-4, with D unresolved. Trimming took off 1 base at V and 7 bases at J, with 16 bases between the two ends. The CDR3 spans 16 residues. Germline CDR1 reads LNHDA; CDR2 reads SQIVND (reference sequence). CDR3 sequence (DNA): TGTGCCAGTAGTATAGGGGTTGCGGCCCTTGGTGAAAAACTGTTTTTT. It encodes CASSIGVAALGEKLFF. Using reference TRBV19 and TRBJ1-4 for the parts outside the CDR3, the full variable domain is DGGITQSPKYLFRKEGQNVTLSCEQNLNHDAMYWYRQDPGQGLRLIYYSQIVNDFQKGDIAEGYSVSREKKESFPLTVTSAQKNPTAFYLCASSIGVAALGEKLFFGSGTQLSVL.

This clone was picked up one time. The CDR3 DNA reads as TGTGCCAGCAGCTTTTCCAGCGGGGCCTACGAGCAGTACTTC. The encoded protein is CASSFSSGAYEQYF. The V call is TRBV11-1, the J call TRBJ2-7; 7 bases agree with TRBD2. The CDR3 runs 14 residues. Unmatched junction bases numbered 4, after V lost 3 bases and J lost 2 bases. The germline gives CDR1 SGHAT, CDR2 FQDESV (reference sequence).

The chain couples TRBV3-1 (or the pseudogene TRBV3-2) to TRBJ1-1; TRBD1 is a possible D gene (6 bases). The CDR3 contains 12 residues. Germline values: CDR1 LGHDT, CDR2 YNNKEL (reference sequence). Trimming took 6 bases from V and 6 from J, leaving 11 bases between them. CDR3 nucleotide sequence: TGTGCCAGCAGGACCCCAGGGGCTGAAGCTTTCTTT. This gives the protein CASRTPGAEAFF.

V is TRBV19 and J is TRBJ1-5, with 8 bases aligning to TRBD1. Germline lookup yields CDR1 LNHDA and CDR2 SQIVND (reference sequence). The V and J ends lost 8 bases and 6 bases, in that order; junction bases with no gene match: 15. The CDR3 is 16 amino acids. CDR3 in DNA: TGTGCCAGTCCTGCCCGGGACAGGAGGGTCTGTCAGCCCCAGCATTTT. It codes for CASPARDRRVCQPQHF.

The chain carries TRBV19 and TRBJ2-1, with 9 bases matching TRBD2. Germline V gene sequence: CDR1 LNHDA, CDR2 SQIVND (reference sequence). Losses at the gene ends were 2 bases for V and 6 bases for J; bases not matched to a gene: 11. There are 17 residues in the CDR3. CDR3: CASSISRSGRFGNEQFF. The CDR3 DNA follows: TGTGCCAGTAGTATATCCCGAAGCGGGAGGTTTGGCAATGAGCAGTTCTTC.

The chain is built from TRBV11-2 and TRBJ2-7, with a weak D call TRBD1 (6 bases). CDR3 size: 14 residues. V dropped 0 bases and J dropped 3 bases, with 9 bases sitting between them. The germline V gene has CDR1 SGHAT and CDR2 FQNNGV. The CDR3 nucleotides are TGTGCCAGCAGCTTAGATACAGGGTTCTACGAGCAGTACTTC. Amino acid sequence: CASSLDTGFYEQYF. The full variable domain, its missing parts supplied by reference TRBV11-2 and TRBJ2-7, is EAGVAQSPRYKIIEKRQSVAFWCNPISGHATLYWYQQILGQGPKLLIQFQNNGVVDDSQLPKDRFSAERLKGVDSTLKIQPAKLEDSAVYLCASSLDTGFYEQYFGPGTRLTVT.

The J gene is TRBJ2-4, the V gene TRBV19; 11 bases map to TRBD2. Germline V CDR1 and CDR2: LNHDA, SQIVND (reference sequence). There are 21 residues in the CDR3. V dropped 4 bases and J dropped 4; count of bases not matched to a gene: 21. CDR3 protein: CASSTRGTGLIAGGSKNIQYF. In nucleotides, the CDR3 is TGTGCCAGTAGTACCAGAGGGACAGGGTTAATAGCGGGAGGGAGTAAAAACATTCAGTACTTC.

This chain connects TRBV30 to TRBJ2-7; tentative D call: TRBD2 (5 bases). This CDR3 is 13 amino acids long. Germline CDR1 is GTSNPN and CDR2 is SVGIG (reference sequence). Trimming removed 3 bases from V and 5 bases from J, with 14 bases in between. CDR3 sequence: CAWREDTMHEQYF. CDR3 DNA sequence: TGTGCCTGGAGGGAGGATACGATGCACGAGCAGTACTTC.

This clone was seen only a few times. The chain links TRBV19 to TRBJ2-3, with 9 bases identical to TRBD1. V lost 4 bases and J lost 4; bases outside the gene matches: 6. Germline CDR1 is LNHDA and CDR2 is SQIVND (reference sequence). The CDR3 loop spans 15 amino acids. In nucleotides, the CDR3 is TGTGCCAGTAGTACGCGGGACAGGGAAGCAGATACGCAGTATTTT. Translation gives CASSTRDREADTQYF.

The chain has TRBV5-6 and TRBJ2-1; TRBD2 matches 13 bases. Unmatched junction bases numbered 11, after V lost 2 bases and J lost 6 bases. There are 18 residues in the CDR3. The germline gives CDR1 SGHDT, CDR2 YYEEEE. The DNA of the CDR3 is TGTGCCAGCAGCTTACAATTACTAGCGGGAGGGCCAAGCAATGAGCAGTTCTTC. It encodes CASSLQLLAGGPSNEQFF.

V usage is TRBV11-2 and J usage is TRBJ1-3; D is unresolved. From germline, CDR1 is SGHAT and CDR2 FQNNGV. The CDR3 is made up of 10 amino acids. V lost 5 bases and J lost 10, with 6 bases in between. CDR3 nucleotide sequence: TGTGCCAGCAGCCGTAGTACCATATATTTT. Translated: CASSRSTIYF.